The T cell receptor beta chain under discussion was sequenced for a study of cytomegalovirus exposure and HLA in healthy donors. About the study: Membership in the Caucasian-associated ancestry cluster was found for approximately 85% of roughly 400 genotyped donors. Study-level results: Reports indicate that TCR beta sequences accurately predicted the HLA-A and HLA-B alleles of most subjects.

With V trimmed by 1 base and J by 13 bases, 10 bases remained unmatched. The germline V gene encodes CDR1 SGHTA and CDR2 FQGNSA. The CDR3 is made up of 15 amino acids. PCR primers comprised 60 Vbeta and 13 Jbeta primers. Clones were read by immunoSEQ multiplex PCR, and TCRdb kept only the in-frame ones, dropping some. The sample shows 150,000 to 200,000 clones, about four fifths of them seen only once. Regarding this clone: Its antigen is still unknown.

The donors comprised healthy bone marrow donors. The gene calls are TRBV7-2 and TRBJ1-6, with 7 nucleotides matching TRBD1. The TCR was taken from a woman aged 50 to 65 in good health and CMV-seronegative. Sample: PBMCs. The CDR3 nucleotides read TGTGCCAGCAGCTTAGGTTCGGGACAGATCGTCCCCCTCCACTTT. Protein sequence: CASSLGSGQIVPLHF.